This T cell receptor (beta chain) was recovered during a study of graft-versus-host responses after intestinal transplantation. Clones were read by immunoSEQ multiplex PCR, and TCRdb kept only the in-frame ones, dropping some. The sample includes approximately 40,000 clones, roughly nine tenths of them seen just once. This CDR3 contains 11 residues. Germline trimming cut 10 bases from V and 7 bases from J; bases unmatched to any gene: 5. Germline CDR1 is MNHEY and CDR2 is SVGAGI. This chain connects TRBV6-5 to TRBJ2-7; the match to TRBD1 covers 9 bases. This receptor was obtained from a human patient who received an intestinal transplant, so some T cells may come from the graft donor. Specimen: PBMCs, collected about 330 days after intestinal transplant. CDR3 nucleotides: TGTGCCACTTACAGGGGGCGTGAGCAGTACTTC. Amino acids: CATYRGREQYF.